This T cell receptor (beta chain) comes out of a study of T-cell memory formation after mild COVID-19. Study results and caveats: Clones contracting across day 15 to 85 had a balanced CD4/CD8 profile; later expanding clones leaned CD4+. Memory from before infection featured some responding clones, which suggests cross-reactive memory joined. Among contracting clones, CD4+ were mainly CM/EM and CD8+ enriched in EMRA.

The junction had 0 bases not matched to a gene; V was cut back by 3 bases and J by 3 bases. The CDR3 runs 15 residues. The germline CDR1 and CDR2 sequences are MGHRA and YSYEKL. From 5'RACE with constant-segment primers came TCR alpha and TCR beta cDNA libraries that carried sample barcodes and UMIs. Each CDR3 protein is one row after TCRdb ran MiXCR on the 5' RACE reads. The sample shows about 270,000 distinct CDR3 sequences, roughly 17% of them seen only once. Points on this clonotype: Its specificity is not known.

The TCR comes from a man aged 18 to 29 who had mild COVID-19 (a few samples of this study predate the infection). Cell type and time point are not known. Material for sequencing was PBMCs or a T cell subset sorted from them (not recorded which). The J gene is TRBJ2-5, the V gene TRBV4-1; TRBD2 agrees at 14 bases. The CDR3 loop is CASSQGLAGEETQYF. The CDR3 DNA sequence: TGCGCCAGCAGCCAGGGACTAGCGGGGGAAGAGACCCAGTACTTC.